These T cell receptor beta chains were read from a single sample in a study of shared clonotypes between healthy human individuals. Clones were read by immunoSEQ multiplex PCR, and TCRdb kept only the in-frame ones, dropping some. The sample has around 1.9 million clones, about 93% seen once; the top ten hold 1.5% to 2%. Sequenced input: naive CD8+ T cells from PBMCs. These receptors came from a man between 18 and 35 years old in good health. Some clones in this sample may be carry-over from other donors' samples. CDR3s include the opening cysteine and the closing phenylalanine or tryptophan. D genes are given only for firm matches. Expanded clones are given a class, and other clones once, few, many or no size at all.

v_gene: TRBV2
j_gene: TRBJ2-7
abundance: .
d_gene: TRBD2
CDR3nt: TGTGCCAGCAGTCTCGTTAGCGGGAGCTACGAGCAGTACTTC
CDR3aa: CASSLVSGSYEQYF

v_gene: TRBV10-1
j_gene: TRBJ2-1
abundance: few
d_gene: .
CDR3nt: TGCGCCAGCAGTCCGTCATCCAGGGTTGAGCAGTTCTTC
CDR3aa: CASSPSSRVEQFF

v_gene: TRBV2
j_gene: TRBJ2-7
abundance: .
d_gene: TRBD2
CDR3nt: TGTGCCAGCAGTCCGGGACTAGCGGTATCCTACGAGCAGTACTTC
CDR3aa: CASSPGLAVSYEQYF

v_gene: TRBV19
j_gene: TRBJ2-6
abundance: .
d_gene: .
CDR3nt: TGTGCCAGTAGTATTATCTCCGGGCCGATGCTCTCTGGGGCCAACGTCCTGACTTTC
CDR3aa: CASSIISGPMLSGANVLTF

v_gene: TRBV7-9
j_gene: TRBJ2-7
abundance: .
d_gene: .
CDR3nt: TGTGCCAGCAGCTTAGCGCCCAGTACGACCTACGAGCAGTACTTC
CDR3aa: CASSLAPSTTYEQYF

v_gene: TRBV6-5
j_gene: TRBJ1-2
abundance: once
d_gene: .
CDR3nt: TGTGCCAGCAGCCTGTCGGAGGGCGGAAGCCATGGCTACACCTTC
CDR3aa: CASSLSEGGSHGYTF

v_gene: TRBV5-4
j_gene: TRBJ2-7
abundance: .
d_gene: .
CDR3nt: TGTGCCAGCAGCGGTGGGGGCGCTGATCTGGACGAGCAGTACTTC
CDR3aa: CASSGGGADLDEQYF

v_gene: TRBV28
j_gene: TRBJ1-5
abundance: .
d_gene: .
CDR3nt: TGTGCCAGCAGTTTACCAGGGAGAGGTGGCAATCAGCCCCAGCATTTT
CDR3aa: CASSLPGRGGNQPQHF

v_gene: TRBV4-3
j_gene: TRBJ1-2
abundance: once
d_gene: .
CDR3nt: TGCGCCAGCAGCCAACGGGTGTCCTATGGCTACACCTTC
CDR3aa: CASSQRVSYGYTF

v_gene: TRBV4-1
j_gene: TRBJ2-1
abundance: .
d_gene: TRBD2
CDR3nt: TGCGCCAGCAGCCAAGTCGGAGCGGGAGGTTGGTTCTTC
CDR3aa: CASSQVGAGGWFF

v_gene: TRBV6-5
j_gene: TRBJ2-7
abundance: .
d_gene: .
CDR3nt: TGTGCCAGCAGTTACCTTGCTAGGGGGGCATACGAGCAGTACTTC
CDR3aa: CASSYLARGAYEQYF

v_gene: TRBV27
j_gene: TRBJ1-1
abundance: .
d_gene: .
CDR3nt: TGTGCCAGCAGAAGGGGGGTCGAAGCTTTCTTT
CDR3aa: CASRRGVEAFF

v_gene: TRBV9
j_gene: TRBJ1-2
abundance: .
d_gene: .
CDR3nt: TGTGCCAGCAGCGTAACCTGGTCCCCACAGTATGGCTACACCTTC
CDR3aa: CASSVTWSPQYGYTF

v_gene: TRBV19
j_gene: TRBJ2-1
abundance: .
d_gene: .
CDR3nt: TGTGCCAGTAGCACGGGGACTGTCTATCCCGATGAGCAGTTCTTC
CDR3aa: CASSTGTVYPDEQFF

v_gene: TRBV28
j_gene: TRBJ2-3
abundance: once
d_gene: TRBD1
CDR3nt: TGTGCCAGCAGTCCGGGACAGACAACTACAGATACGCAGTATTTT
CDR3aa: CASSPGQTTTDTQYF

v_gene: TRBV19
j_gene: TRBJ2-5
abundance: .
d_gene: .
CDR3nt: TGTGCCAGTAGTATAGTGCCCGGGGAGACCCAGTACTTC
CDR3aa: CASSIVPGETQYF

v_gene: TRBV27
j_gene: TRBJ1-1
abundance: few
d_gene: .
CDR3nt: TGTGCCAGCAGTTTAGGCCCCGTGGGCACTGAAGCTTTCTTT
CDR3aa: CASSLGPVGTEAFF

v_gene: TRBV5-4
j_gene: TRBJ2-7
abundance: .
d_gene: TRBD1
CDR3nt: TGTGCCACAGGACAGGGACGCGAGCAGTACTTC
CDR3aa: CATGQGREQYF

v_gene: TRBV5-1
j_gene: TRBJ2-7
abundance: .
d_gene: TRBD2
CDR3nt: TGCGCCAGCAGCTATAGCGGGTCCCACGAGCAGTACTTC
CDR3aa: CASSYSGSHEQYF

v_gene: TRBV5-1
j_gene: TRBJ2-1
abundance: .
d_gene: TRBD2
CDR3nt: TGCGCCAGCAGCTCTAGGCGGGAGTACAATGAGCAGTTCTTC
CDR3aa: CASSSRREYNEQFF

v_gene: TRBV4-1
j_gene: TRBJ2-1
abundance: .
d_gene: .
CDR3nt: TGCGCCAGCAGCCAAGGCAGTCTCCCAGCGTCCTACAATGAGCAGTTCTTC
CDR3aa: CASSQGSLPASYNEQFF

v_gene: TRBV28
j_gene: TRBJ2-2
abundance: once
d_gene: TRBD1
CDR3nt: TGTGCCAGCAGTCTGACAGGGACCACCGGGGAGCTGTTTTTT
CDR3aa: CASSLTGTTGELFF

v_gene: TRBV7-3
j_gene: TRBJ2-1
abundance: .
d_gene: TRBD1
CDR3nt: TGTGCCAGCAGCGCACGACAGGGTATCAACAATGAGCAGTTCTTC
CDR3aa: CASSARQGINNEQFF

v_gene: TRBV10-3
j_gene: TRBJ2-7
abundance: .
d_gene: TRBD1
CDR3nt: TGTGCCATCAGGGGGACAGGGGATGCCTACGAGCAGTACTTC
CDR3aa: CAIRGTGDAYEQYF

v_gene: TRBV25-1
j_gene: TRBJ2-7
abundance: .
d_gene: .
CDR3nt: TGTGCCAGCAGTGAATTAGGCAGGGAGCAGTACTTC
CDR3aa: CASSELGREQYF

v_gene: TRBV7-9
j_gene: TRBJ2-2
abundance: .
d_gene: TRBD1
CDR3nt: TGTGCCAGCAGGGACAGGGAGAACACCGGGGAGCTGTTTTTT
CDR3aa: CASRDRENTGELFF

v_gene: TRBV19
j_gene: TRBJ1-1
abundance: .
d_gene: .
CDR3nt: TGTGCCAGTATGGCGACAGGAGTCACTGAAGCTTTCTTT
CDR3aa: CASMATGVTEAFF

v_gene: TRBV5-1
j_gene: TRBJ2-2
abundance: once
d_gene: TRBD2
CDR3nt: TGCGCCAGCAGCTTCGAGCGGGAGGGCGTCGGGGAGCTGTTTTTT
CDR3aa: CASSFEREGVGELFF

v_gene: TRBV5-1
j_gene: TRBJ1-2
abundance: .
d_gene: TRBD1
CDR3nt: TGCGCCAGCAGCTCTACAGGGGGCCGTAGTAACTATGGCTACACCTTC
CDR3aa: CASSSTGGRSNYGYTF

v_gene: TRBV19
j_gene: TRBJ2-7
abundance: once
d_gene: .
CDR3nt: TGTGCCAGTAGTGTAGGGGACGGGTACGAGCAGTACTTC
CDR3aa: CASSVGDGYEQYF

v_gene: TRBV7-8
j_gene: TRBJ2-7
abundance: .
d_gene: .
CDR3nt: TGTGCCAGCAGCTTAGACGGCGAAAACGAGCAGTACTTC
CDR3aa: CASSLDGENEQYF

v_gene: TRBV5-6
j_gene: TRBJ1-5
abundance: .
d_gene: .
CDR3nt: TGTGCCAGCAGCTTGGCGAGTGGGGGTCAGCCCCAGCATTTT
CDR3aa: CASSLASGGQPQHF

v_gene: TRBV13
j_gene: TRBJ2-1
abundance: .
d_gene: .
CDR3nt: TGTGCCAGCAGCTCCGAGATTGGCGGACCCTACAATGAGCAGTTCTTC
CDR3aa: CASSSEIGGPYNEQFF

v_gene: TRBV25-1
j_gene: TRBJ2-1
abundance: .
d_gene: TRBD1
CDR3nt: TGTGCCAGCAAGGGACAGGGGGAGGACAATGAGCAGTTCTTC
CDR3aa: CASKGQGEDNEQFF

v_gene: TRBV27
j_gene: TRBJ2-1
abundance: .
d_gene: .
CDR3nt: TGTGCCAGCAGTTTATCGATGTTCCGGGCCTACTTTAACAATGAGCAGTTCTTC
CDR3aa: CASSLSMFRAYFNNEQFF

v_gene: TRBV9
j_gene: TRBJ1-2
abundance: .
d_gene: .
CDR3nt: TGTGCCAGCAGTTGGCCGGGGTCTAGCTATGGCTACACCTTC
CDR3aa: CASSWPGSSYGYTF

v_gene: TRBV5-5
j_gene: TRBJ1-1
abundance: .
d_gene: .
CDR3nt: TGTGCCAGCAGCTTCCCTCCTCAACAGGACCCAGGGAAGGCTGAAGCTTTCTTT
CDR3aa: CASSFPPQQDPGKAEAFF

v_gene: TRBV9
j_gene: TRBJ2-1
abundance: .
d_gene: .
CDR3nt: TGTGCCAGCAGCGTAAACGAAGCGTCGAAGCAGTTCTTC
CDR3aa: CASSVNEASKQFF

v_gene: TRBV7-6
j_gene: TRBJ2-1
abundance: .
d_gene: .
CDR3nt: TGTGCCAGCAGCTTAGACAGGGCGGGATACAATGAGCAGTTCTTC
CDR3aa: CASSLDRAGYNEQFF

v_gene: TRBV7-2
j_gene: TRBJ2-7
abundance: .
d_gene: .
CDR3nt: TGTGCCAGCAGCTTCTACAGCTCCTACGAGCAGTACTTC
CDR3aa: CASSFYSSYEQYF

v_gene: TRBV4-1
j_gene: TRBJ2-7
abundance: .
d_gene: TRBD2
CDR3nt: TGCGCCAGCAGCCAAGATCGAGTAGCGGGAGGGGGCGAGCAGTACTTC
CDR3aa: CASSQDRVAGGGEQYF

v_gene: TRBV4-2
j_gene: TRBJ2-1
abundance: .
d_gene: TRBD2
CDR3nt: TGTGCCAGCAGCCTATCGACTAGCGGGGGGAACAATGAGCAGTTCTTC
CDR3aa: CASSLSTSGGNNEQFF

v_gene: TRBV5-6
j_gene: TRBJ2-1
abundance: .
d_gene: TRBD2
CDR3nt: TGTGCCAGCAGCTTCGGGACTAGCGGTAGTGAGCAGTTCTTC
CDR3aa: CASSFGTSGSEQFF

v_gene: TRBV5-1
j_gene: TRBJ2-1
abundance: .
d_gene: TRBD1
CDR3nt: TGCGCCAGCAGCACCACAGGGGTAAGGGATGAGCAGTTCTTC
CDR3aa: CASSTTGVRDEQFF

v_gene: TRBV7-9
j_gene: TRBJ2-6
abundance: .
d_gene: .
CDR3nt: TGTGCCAGCACCTCTACAGACTCTGGGGCCAACGTCCTGACTTTC
CDR3aa: CASTSTDSGANVLTF

v_gene: TRBV27
j_gene: TRBJ2-1
abundance: .
d_gene: .
CDR3nt: TGTGCCAGCAGCCTTCGTGGGATCTCCTACAATGAGCAGTTCTTC
CDR3aa: CASSLRGISYNEQFF